This T cell receptor (beta chain) was identified in a study of identical twins. MiXCR was run by TCRdb on the 5' RACE reads, yielding one entry per CDR3 protein. This table has 500,000 to 700,000 distinct CDR3 sequences, just over 7% appearing once. Study results and limitations: Interpretation of the results relied on cross-sectional statistical analysis and not on following the same donors.

On this clonotype itself: Its antigen is still unknown. This sequence may be a read error, since a much larger clone differs from it by one base.

J gave up 4 bases and V 5 bases, and 10 bases lay outside the gene matches. Germline V gene data show CDR1 as MDHEN and CDR2 as SYDVKM. The CDR3 is 16 amino acids. This sample was also put to use in a study of yellow fever vaccine responses in identical twins.

What was sequenced was PBMCs. This TCR came from a young woman in good health. The J gene is TRBJ2-5, the V gene TRBV28, with TRBD2 identical over 10 bases. CDR3 nucleotide sequence: TGTGCCAGCAGTACGATACCAGCGGGGGGGCCAGAGACCCAGTACTTC. Encoded protein: CASSTIPAGGPETQYF.